Described below is a single T cell receptor (beta chain) sequence and its context. Clones were read by immunoSEQ multiplex PCR, and TCRdb kept only the in-frame ones, dropping some. The data hold roughly 550,000 clones, with about 95% observed a single time. The data are from a study of shared clonotypes between healthy human individuals. The CDR3 is made up of 14 amino acids. Germline CDR1 MNHNY, CDR2 SVGAGI (reference sequence). With V trimmed by 5 bases and J by 2 bases, 5 bases remained unmatched. Only CD45RO-negative cells positively selected for CCR7 counted as naive CD8 cells, so terminally differentiated effector memory CD45RA+ cells were excluded.

This TCR came from a woman younger than 45 in good health. Source material: naive CD8+ T cells sorted from blood. The chain carries TRBV6-6 and TRBJ2-7, with 8 bases lining up with TRBD2. This CDR3 reads CASSPSGPAYEQYF. The CDR3, as DNA: TGTGCCAGCAGTCCTAGCGGGCCAGCCTACGAGCAGTACTTC.